The rows below give T cell receptor beta chains drawn from one sample of a study of blood T cell repertoires in COVID-19. Sequencing was performed with immunoSEQ multiplex PCR; in TCRdb, only in-frame clones are kept and a portion is missing. The sample yields roughly 30,000 clones, roughly 85% seen once. The sequenced material came from peripheral blood. The source of these receptors is a human donor with acute or convalescent COVID-19. The donor label of this sample is uncertain. The CDR3 runs from the conserved cysteine through the conserved F or W. D genes are given only for firm matches. Not every row has a clone size; where given, it reads once, few, many or a size class.

-	TRBJ1-5	TRBD1	TRBV7-8	TGTGCCAGCAGCTCCCAGGACAGGTCGTTCAATCAGCCCCAGCATTTT	CASSSQDRSFNQPQHF
-	TRBJ1-1	TRBD1	TRBV7-9	TGTGCCAGCAGCTTAGCAACAGGGGGCTACACTGAAGCTTTCTTT	CASSLATGGYTEAFF
-	TRBJ1-1	-	TRBV5-6	TGTGCCAGCAGCTTGACAGGTTTCAACACTGAAGCTTTCTTT	CASSLTGFNTEAFF
few	TRBJ1-2	-	TRBV5-4	TGTGCCAGCAGCTCCGGGATGGGCGATGGCTACACCTTC	CASSSGMGDGYTF
-	TRBJ1-2	-	TRBV3-1/TRBV3-2	TGTGCCAGCAGCCAAGCCCCAGGAGGCGATGGCTACACCTTC	CASSQAPGGDGYTF
-	TRBJ1-3	TRBD1	TRBV4-1	TGCGCCAGCAGCCGAGGGACAGTCGGAAACACCATATATTTT	CASSRGTVGNTIYF
-	TRBJ1-2	TRBD1	TRBV20-1	TGCAGTGCTAGTGCCCCGGGACAGGGCTTAAACTATGGCTACACCTTC	CSASAPGQGLNYGYTF
-	TRBJ2-1	TRBD1	TRBV5-1	TGCGCCAGCAGCCCGGGATGGGACAGGGGGTACAATGAGCAGTTCTTC	CASSPGWDRGYNEQFF
-	TRBJ2-1	TRBD2	TRBV2	TGTGCCAGCAGTCCACCTAGCGGGGGGAATTACAATGAGCAGTTCTTC	CASSPPSGGNYNEQFF
few	TRBJ2-7	TRBD1	TRBV3-1/TRBV3-2	TGTGCCAGCAGCCAACTCCCAGGGGGCGAGCAGTACTTC	CASSQLPGGEQYF
-	TRBJ2-5	TRBD1	TRBV10-3	TGTGCCATCACGACAGGGTACGAAGAGACCCAGTACTTC	CAITTGYEETQYF
-	TRBJ2-2	TRBD1	TRBV6-5	TGTGCCAGCAGCTCGGGACAGGGGAACACCGGGGAGCTGTTTTTT	CASSSGQGNTGELFF
-	TRBJ2-7	TRBD2	TRBV7-6	TGTGCCAGCAGCCCCCGGACTAGCGGGGGGATATACGAGCAGTACTTC	CASSPRTSGGIYEQYF
-	TRBJ1-5	TRBD1	TRBV7-2	TGTGCCAGCAGCCCGAGGGGGACAGGATTTAGCAATCAGCCCCAGCATTTT	CASSPRGTGFSNQPQHF
-	TRBJ2-1	-	TRBV27	TGTGCCAGCAGATTAGGACAGCTTAGCTCCTACAATGAGCAGTTCTTC	CASRLGQLSSYNEQFF
-	TRBJ2-2	TRBD1	TRBV7-9	TGTGCCAGCAGACACCTAGGGGGCGAAACCGGGGAGCTGTTTTTT	CASRHLGGETGELFF
-	TRBJ2-1	-	TRBV5-1	TGCGCCAGCAGCTCGCCGGGACTCCCCAAGGTGAATGAGCAGTTCTTC	CASSSPGLPKVNEQFF
-	TRBJ1-1	-	TRBV27	TGTGCCAGCAGTTTAACGGGGGTCGGAGACACTGAAGCTTTCTTT	CASSLTGVGDTEAFF
-	TRBJ2-7	-	TRBV19	TGTGCCAGTAGTGCCCCGACACAGGACTCCTACGAGCAGTACTTC	CASSAPTQDSYEQYF
-	TRBJ2-1	-	TRBV30	TGTGCCTGGAGTCTTCGAGGTTGGACCTACAATGAGCAGTTCTTC	CAWSLRGWTYNEQFF
few	TRBJ2-3	-	TRBV28	TGTGCCAGCAGGTTCCTAGGGGTTGTCACAGATACGCAGTATTTT	CASRFLGVVTDTQYF
-	TRBJ2-6	-	TRBV7-2	TGTGCCAGCAGCTCGCCCTTGAGGGGGTCTGGGGCCAACGTCCTGACTTTC	CASSSPLRGSGANVLTF
-	TRBJ1-4	TRBD1	TRBV6-5	TGTGCCAGCACCCGCGGGACAGGAAATGAAAAACTGTTTTTT	CASTRGTGNEKLFF
-	TRBJ1-1	-	TRBV7-9	TGTGCCAGCAGCTATGGCCCGGGTGAAGCTTTCTTT	CASSYGPGEAFF
-	TRBJ2-7	TRBD1	TRBV5-4	TGTGCCAGCAGCATGATGGCCGGGACAGGGACCTACGAGCAGTACTTC	CASSMMAGTGTYEQYF
-	TRBJ1-2	-	TRBV5-5	TGTGCCAGCAGACGTAACTCAGGGCTGGATGGCTACACCTTC	CASRRNSGLDGYTF
few	TRBJ1-5	TRBD1	TRBV6-2/TRBV6-3	TGTGCCAGCAGTTACTCCGGGACAGGGGGCGAGGGTCAGCCCCAGCATTTT	CASSYSGTGGEGQPQHF
-	TRBJ1-2	TRBD1	TRBV6-6	TGTGCCAGCAGTGCTACAGGGGTTCGGGATGGCTACACCTTC	CASSATGVRDGYTF
once	TRBJ2-3	TRBD2	TRBV7-2	TGTGCCAGCAGCTTAGTGGCTAGCGGGACCACAGATACGCAGTATTTT	CASSLVASGTTDTQYF
once	TRBJ1-1	TRBD1	TRBV9	TGTGCCAGCAGAGGACAGGGCGTGGGTTTCTTT	CASRGQGVGFF
few	TRBJ1-4	-	TRBV3-1/TRBV3-2	TGTGCCAGCAGCCAGTTGGCGGCTAATGAAAAACTGTTTTTT	CASSQLAANEKLFF
-	TRBJ1-2	-	TRBV25-1	TGTGCCAGCAGTGAATGGCAGGGAGGCTCTGGCTACACCTTC	CASSEWQGGSGYTF
-	TRBJ1-2	-	TRBV7-2	TGTGCCAGCAGTGGTGGGACACTCAGTAGCGGCTACACCTTC	CASSGGTLSSGYTF
-	TRBJ1-6	-	TRBV28	TGTGCCAGCAGCCCGCAGGGAGGGGAGATTTCACCCCTCCACTTT	CASSPQGGEISPLHF
-	TRBJ1-6	TRBD1	TRBV5-1	TGCGCCAGCAGCACGGGACAGGCCAATTCACCCCTCCACTTT	CASSTGQANSPLHF
-	TRBJ2-7	-	TRBV10-3	TGTGCCATCAGTGAGATCAGGGCGGAGGAGCAGTACTTC	CAISEIRAEEQYF
-	TRBJ1-1	-	TRBV7-2	TGTGCCAGCAGCTTATTAGGGGTTACTAACACTGAAGCTTTCTTT	CASSLLGVTNTEAFF
-	TRBJ2-1	TRBD2	TRBV12-3/TRBV12-4	TGTGCCAGCAGCGGGACTAGCGTTGGTGAGCAGTTCTTC	CASSGTSVGEQFF
-	TRBJ1-2	-	TRBV21-1	TGTGCCAGCAGCAAAGAGAGGGGACAGGGGGCCTATGGCTACACCTTC	CASSKERGQGAYGYTF
-	TRBJ2-7	TRBD2	TRBV18	TGTGCCAGCTCACCCCCCAGCGGGAGATTCGAGCAGTACTTC	CASSPPSGRFEQYF
-	TRBJ1-3	-	TRBV5-6	TGTGCCAGCAGCTGGACAGAAGGCACCATATATTTT	CASSWTEGTIYF
-	TRBJ1-1	TRBD1	TRBV6-6	TGTGCCAGCAGTTACGAGGGGGCGGATATTGAAGCTTTCTTT	CASSYEGADIEAFF
-	TRBJ2-2	-	TRBV6-5	TGTGCCAGCAGCTCGGGACTTTACACCGGGGAGCTGTTTTTT	CASSSGLYTGELFF
-	TRBJ2-1	TRBD1	TRBV6-5	TGTGCCAGCAGCGGACAGGGTCTGGACAATGAGCAGTTCTTC	CASSGQGLDNEQFF
few	TRBJ1-5	-	TRBV10-2	TGCGCCAGCAGTGAGTCGAGAGGGATTAGCAATCAGCCCCAGCATTTT	CASSESRGISNQPQHF
-	TRBJ2-1	TRBD2	TRBV19	TGTGCCACAACGGGGGGGGGTCTTCTCTACAATGAGCAGTTCTTC	CATTGGGLLYNEQFF